One and the same sample provided the 25 T cell receptor beta chains below, sequenced in a study of T-cell memory formation after mild COVID-19. TCRdb re-called the 5' RACE reads through MiXCR, storing one row per CDR3 protein. The sample records about 560,000 distinct CDR3 sequences, roughly 17% being singletons. Sequencing was performed on PBMCs or a T cell subset sorted from them (not recorded which). The receptors were sampled from an adult woman who had mild COVID-19 (a few samples of this study predate the infection). Cell type and time point are not known.

This clonotype has more than one count but fewer than ten. The rearrangement uses TRBV20-1 and TRBJ1-1, with 10 bases lining up with TRBD1. V was clipped by 7 bases and J by 4 bases; unmatched bases: 9. The CDR3 runs to 14 residues. CDR1 is DFQATT, CDR2 SNEGSKA, per germline (reference sequence). In DNA form, the CDR3 reads TGCAGTGGGAAGGACAGGGGGTGGAGCACTGAAGCTTTCTTT. Its translation: CSGKDRGWSTEAFF.

The chain employs TRBV29-1 and TRBJ2-1, with 9 bases aligning to TRBD2. The CDR3 is 15 residues long. Per germline, CDR1 SQVTM and CDR2 ANQGSEA. V shed 4 bases, J shed 2 bases, and the junction held 6 bases outside the gene matches. The CDR3 region is CSVVMASGTYNEQFF. The CDR3 DNA follows: TGCAGCGTTGTGATGGCTAGCGGGACCTACAATGAGCAGTTCTTC.

The sample holds a few counts of this clonotype. The chain has TRBV5-6 and TRBJ2-1, with D maybe TRBD2 (5 bases). The germline V gene has CDR1 SGHDT and CDR2 YYEEEE. V was pared by 3 bases and J by 0 bases, with 13 bases between. This CDR3 has 16 amino acids. CDR3 nucleotide sequence: TGTGCCAGCAGCTCCTACGGGGTGCACTCCTACAATGAGCAGTTCTTC. This codes for CASSSYGVHSYNEQFF.

The count of this clonotype is one. A much larger clone differs by one base, so this may be a read error. The gene calls are TRBV30 and TRBJ2-7, with a tentative D call TRBD1 (5 bases). CDR1 is GTSNPN, CDR2 SVGIG, per germline (reference sequence). The CDR3 consists of 12 residues. V lost 0 bases, J lost 3 bases, and 6 bases lay in between. CDR3 protein: CAWSVQVYEQYF. Here the CDR3 DNA reads TGTGCCTGGAGTGTACAGGTCTACGAGCAGTACTTC.

The chain carries TRBV15 and TRBJ1-1; 8 bases agree with TRBD1. V was clipped by 3 bases and J by 6 bases; unmatched bases: 9. In germline, CDR1 is LNHNV, CDR2 YYDKDF (reference sequence). The CDR3 sequence is 15 residues long. The CDR3 DNA follows: TGTGCCACCAGCAGGAAGGCAGGGGGCGTTTCTGAAGCTTTCTTT. Residues: CATSRKAGGVSEAFF.

This clonotype was detected a few times. The chain is built from TRBV29-1 and TRBJ2-1; D ambiguous. The CDR3 spans 16 residues. CDR1 is SQVTM, CDR2 ANQGSEA, per germline. V shed 2 bases and J shed 0 bases, with 14 bases lying between them. CDR3 nucleotide sequence: TGCAGCGTTGAAAACCTCGGTTCAAGCTCCTACAATGAGCAGTTCTTC. Its translation is CSVENLGSSSYNEQFF.

The sample holds many counts of this clonotype. The chain is built from TRBV28 and TRBJ2-7; D might be TRBD1 or TRBD2, each matching 5 bases. Germline loops: CDR1 MDHEN, CDR2 SYDVKM. The germline V and J ends were trimmed by 4 bases and 3 bases, with 10 bases remaining between them. This CDR3 contains 13 residues. CDR3 in amino acids: CASSSGPLYEQYF. CDR3 coding DNA: TGTGCCAGCAGTTCGGGACCACTCTACGAGCAGTACTTC.

The chain uses TRBV2 and TRBJ1-1; D unresolved. Germline V lookup: CDR1 SNHLY, CDR2 FYNNEI. The V gene lost 7 bases and the J gene lost 1 base, with 13 bases spanning the gap. CDR3 length equals 14 residues. The CDR3 coding sequence is TGTGCCAGCAAGGAGGTTATAGCGAACACTGAAGCTTTCTTT. Its translation: CASKEVIANTEAFF.

This clonotype was detected only a few times. The chain joins TRBV4-2 to TRBJ2-7; D might be TRBD1 or TRBD2, each matching 6 bases. Germline lookup yields CDR1 LGHNA and CDR2 YNFKEQ. The V end was cut by 4 bases, the J end by 1 base, with 14 bases between. This CDR3 spans 15 amino acids. As DNA, the CDR3 is TGTGCCAGCAGCCGCGAGGGGGGCCTATCCTACGAGCAGTACTTC. Residues: CASSREGGLSYEQYF.

The V call is TRBV4-3, the J call TRBJ2-7; 11 nucleotides line up with TRBD2. V lost 4 bases and J lost 7; bases outside the gene matches: 9. The CDR3 has 15 residues. From germline, CDR1 is LGHNA and CDR2 YSLEER. The CDR3 bases are TGCGCCAGCAGCCTTATAGCGGGAGGGCCTGGGGAGCAGTACTTC. This codes for CASSLIAGGPGEQYF.

This clonotype came up a few times. The rearrangement joins TRBV5-1 to TRBJ2-3; 7 nucleotides line up with TRBD1. The CDR3 length is 16 residues. Germline CDR1 and CDR2: SGHRS and YFSETQ. Trimming cost V 4 bases and J 0 bases; bases outside gene matches: 8. CDR3 sequence: CASSKWTGQSTDTQYF. The CDR3 DNA sequence: TGCGCCAGCAGCAAGTGGACAGGTCAAAGCACAGATACGCAGTATTTT.

The J gene is TRBJ2-2, the V gene TRBV6-5; D call uncertain. V lost 4 bases and J 5 bases, leaving 17 bases between the germline ends. Per germline, CDR1 MNHEY and CDR2 SVGAGI. The CDR3 consists of 16 residues. Here the CDR3 reads CASSFSAGSKTGELFF. Here the CDR3 DNA reads TGTGCCAGCAGTTTTTCCGCCGGGTCCAAGACCGGGGAGCTGTTTTTT.

This clonotype was detected a few times. The chain recombines TRBV20-1 with TRBJ2-5; D is undetermined. Trimming pared 0 bases from V and 1 base from J, leaving 12 bases between. Per germline, CDR1 DFQATT and CDR2 SNEGSKA (reference sequence). The CDR3 is 15 amino acids. As DNA, the CDR3 is TGCAGTGCTAGAGATAGTGGGCACATCCAAGAGACCCAGTACTTC. This gives the protein CSARDSGHIQETQYF.

This clonotype has just a few counts. This rearrangement joins TRBV12-3 or TRBV12-4 to TRBJ2-5; 8 nucleotides align to TRBD1. There are 14 residues in the CDR3. With V trimmed by 8 bases and J by 6 bases, 11 bases remained unmatched. Here the CDR3 reads CASGGRGRIKTQYF. CDR3 coding DNA: TGTGCCAGCGGCGGCAGGGGGCGGATAAAGACCCAGTACTTC.

The chain has TRBV2 and TRBJ1-5; 7 nucleotides line up with TRBD1. Germline CDR1 reads SNHLY; CDR2 reads FYNNEI. The CDR3 totals 15 residues. The V and J ends lost 6 bases and 3 bases, in that order; junction bases with no gene match: 8. CDR3 in DNA: TGTGCCAGCAGGCGGGGACAGTCTAACAATCAGCCCCAGCATTTT. It specifies CASRRGQSNNQPQHF.

The V call is TRBV29-1, the J call TRBJ2-7; D is perhaps TRBD1 (6 bases). Germline V gene sequence: CDR1 SQVTM, CDR2 ANQGSEA. Between the trimmed V and J ends, which lost 4 bases and 3 bases, there was a span of 16 bases. CDR3 size: 14 residues. The DNA for the CDR3 is TGCAGCGTTGGCGAACGGGACATCGACTACGAGCAGTACTTC. It yields the protein CSVGERDIDYEQYF.

This clonotype was observed many times. This rearrangement joins TRBV29-1 to TRBJ2-2; 12 bases are a match to TRBD2. CDR3 size: 18 residues. Germline V gene data show CDR1 as SQVTM and CDR2 as ANQGSEA. Trimming at V came to 4 bases and at J to 2 bases, leaving 11 bases not matched to a gene. DNA for the CDR3: TGCAGCGTTGTTGGCCTAGCGGGAGGGGGTCACAACACCGGGGAGCTGTTTTTT. This encodes CSVVGLAGGGHNTGELFF.

This clonotype was seen a few times. The rearrangement links TRBV29-1 to TRBJ1-1; D gene uncertain. Trimming took 6 bases from V and 4 from J, leaving 9 bases between them. There are 11 residues in the CDR3. The V gene's germline CDR1 is SQVTM and CDR2 ANQGSEA. Written as DNA, the CDR3 is TGCAGCGTCACGGCGGGCACTGAAGCTTTCTTT. Translated, it gives CSVTAGTEAFF.

This clonotype was detected only a few times. This chain joins TRBV6-6 and TRBJ1-5, with a possible D match to TRBD1 (5 bases). The germline V gene has CDR1 MNHNY and CDR2 SVGAGI (reference sequence). The V and J ends lost 7 bases and 3 bases respectively, with 16 bases between them. The CDR3 is 15 residues long. CDR3 loop: CASTPGGRNNQPQHF. CDR3 nucleotide sequence: TGTGCCAGCACCCCCGGGGGACGGAACAATCAGCCCCAGCATTTT.

There are many counts of this clonotype. This sequence joins TRBV4-3 and TRBJ2-1; D call uncertain. The germline gives CDR1 LGHNA, CDR2 YSLEER. Trimming left V 3 bases short and J 9 bases short, with 12 bases between. This CDR3 is built from 13 residues. The CDR3, as DNA: TGCGCCAGCAGCCAGGAAGAGCATAGTGAGCAGTTCTTC. Translating it yields CASSQEEHSEQFF.

This clonotype occurred a few times. This rearrangement joins TRBV21-1 to TRBJ1-2; TRBD1 is taken as the D call from the table, unchecked against the DNA. TRBV21-1 is reported as a pseudogene. The CDR3 is 14 residues long. The DNA for the CDR3 is TGTGCCAGCAGCAAAGCGCCCAGGGGTAATGGCTACACCTTC. It is translated as CASSKAPRGNGYTF.

This chain joins TRBV29-1 and TRBJ1-2; 8 bases fit TRBD1. The CDR3 runs 13 residues. The V segment lost 4 bases and the J segment 3 bases; nucleotides outside the gene matches: 4. CDR1 SQVTM and CDR2 ANQGSEA come from the germline V gene. CDR3 sequence (DNA): TGCAGCGTTGCAGGGGGCCGGTACTATGGCTACACCTTC. It yields the protein CSVAGGRYYGYTF.

The chain couples TRBV3-1 to TRBJ1-2; 11 nucleotides agree with TRBD1. The CDR3 extends over 15 amino acids. Germline CDR1 reads LGHDT; CDR2 reads YNNKEL (reference sequence). After removal of 3 bases from V and 4 bases from J, the junction contained 4 bases not matched to a gene. CDR3 sequence (DNA): TGTGCCAGCAGCCAGCCGGGACAGGGGGTCTATGGCTACACCTTC. Translated: CASSQPGQGVYGYTF.

Only a few counts were recorded for this clonotype. The chain joins TRBV7-6 to TRBJ2-7; D may be TRBD1 or TRBD2 (6 bases each). V was clipped by 5 bases and J by 6 bases, with 17 bases between them. Germline CDR1 reads SGHVS; CDR2 reads FNYEAQ. This CDR3 is 14 amino acids long. The DNA of the CDR3 is TGTGCCAGCAGCCCCGTCCTCCGGGGGCGCGAGCAGTACTTC. This encodes CASSPVLRGREQYF. The variable domain in full, with the rest retrieved from reference TRBV7-6 and TRBJ2-7, is GAGVSQSPRYKVTKRGQDVALRCDPISGHVSLYWYRQALGQGPEFLTYFNYEAQQDKSGLPNDRFSAERPEGSISTLTIQRTEQRDSAMYRCASSPVLRGREQYFGPGTRLTVT.

The V gene is TRBV7-3, the J gene TRBJ2-2; 9 positions agree with TRBD1. The CDR3 consists of 15 residues. CDR1 is SGHTA, CDR2 FQGTGA, per germline. Trimming cost V 4 bases and J 7 bases; bases outside gene matches: 7. The CDR3 sequence is CASSSGTGSIGELFF. CDR3 DNA sequence: TGTGCCAGCAGCTCCGGGACAGGGAGTATCGGGGAGCTGTTTTTT.